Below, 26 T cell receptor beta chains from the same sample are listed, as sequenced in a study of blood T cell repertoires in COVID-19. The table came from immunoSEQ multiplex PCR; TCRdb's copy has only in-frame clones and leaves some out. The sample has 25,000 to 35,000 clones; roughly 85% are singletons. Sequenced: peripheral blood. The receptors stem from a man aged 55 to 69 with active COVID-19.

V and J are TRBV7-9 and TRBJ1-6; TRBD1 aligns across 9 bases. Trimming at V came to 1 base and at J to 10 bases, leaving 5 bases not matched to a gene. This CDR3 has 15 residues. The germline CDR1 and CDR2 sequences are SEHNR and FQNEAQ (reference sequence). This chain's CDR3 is CASSLGDRGTSPLHF. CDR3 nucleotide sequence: TGTGCCAGCAGCTTAGGTGACAGGGGGACCTCACCCCTCCACTTT.

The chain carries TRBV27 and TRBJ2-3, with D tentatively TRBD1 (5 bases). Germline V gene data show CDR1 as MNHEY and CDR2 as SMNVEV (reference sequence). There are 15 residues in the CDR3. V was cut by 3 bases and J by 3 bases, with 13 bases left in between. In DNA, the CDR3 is TGTGCCAGCAGTTTCCTAGGGGTCAGGACAGATACGCAGTATTTT. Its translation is CASSFLGVRTDTQYF.

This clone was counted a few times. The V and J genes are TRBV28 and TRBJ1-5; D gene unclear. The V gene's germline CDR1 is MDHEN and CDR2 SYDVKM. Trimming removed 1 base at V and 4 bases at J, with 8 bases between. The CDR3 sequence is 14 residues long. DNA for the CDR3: TGTGCCAGCAGTTTATATCAGGCTAATCAGCCCCAGCATTTT. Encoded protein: CASSLYQANQPQHF.

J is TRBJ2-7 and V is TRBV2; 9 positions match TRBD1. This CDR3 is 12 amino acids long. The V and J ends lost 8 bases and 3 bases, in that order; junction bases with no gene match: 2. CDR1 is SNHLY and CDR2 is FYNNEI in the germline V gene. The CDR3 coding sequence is TGTGCCAGCCAGGACAGGGGCTACGAGCAGTACTTC. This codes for CASQDRGYEQYF.

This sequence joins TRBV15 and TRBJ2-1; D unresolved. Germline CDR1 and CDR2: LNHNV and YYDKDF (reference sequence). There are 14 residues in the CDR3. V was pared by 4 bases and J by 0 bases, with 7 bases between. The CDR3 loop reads CATSTLSSYNEQFF. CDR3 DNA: TGTGCCACCAGCACCCTAAGCTCCTACAATGAGCAGTTCTTC.

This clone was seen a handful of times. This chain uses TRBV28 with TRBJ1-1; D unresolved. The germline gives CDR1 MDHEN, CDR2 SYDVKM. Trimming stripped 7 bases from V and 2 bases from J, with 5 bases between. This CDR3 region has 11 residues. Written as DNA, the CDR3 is TGTGCCAGCACCTCTAACACTGAAGCTTTCTTT. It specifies CASTSNTEAFF.

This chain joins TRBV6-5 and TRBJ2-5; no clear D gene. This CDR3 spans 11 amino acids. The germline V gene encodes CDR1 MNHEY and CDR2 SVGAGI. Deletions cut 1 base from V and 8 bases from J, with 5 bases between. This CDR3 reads CASSYYKTQYF. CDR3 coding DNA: TGTGCCAGCAGTTACTACAAAACCCAGTACTTC.

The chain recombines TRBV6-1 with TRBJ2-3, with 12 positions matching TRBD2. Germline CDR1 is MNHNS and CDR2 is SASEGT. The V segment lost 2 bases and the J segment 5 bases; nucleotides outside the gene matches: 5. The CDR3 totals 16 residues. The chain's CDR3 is CASSEFATSGRDTQYF. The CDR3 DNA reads TGTGCCAGCAGTGAATTTGCGACTAGCGGGAGAGATACGCAGTATTTT.

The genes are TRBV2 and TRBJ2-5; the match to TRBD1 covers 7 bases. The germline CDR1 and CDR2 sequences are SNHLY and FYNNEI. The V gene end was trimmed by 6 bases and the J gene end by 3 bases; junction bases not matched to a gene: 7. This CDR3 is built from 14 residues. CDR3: CASSAPGQKETQYF. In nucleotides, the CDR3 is TGTGCCAGCAGCGCCCCGGGACAGAAAGAGACCCAGTACTTC.

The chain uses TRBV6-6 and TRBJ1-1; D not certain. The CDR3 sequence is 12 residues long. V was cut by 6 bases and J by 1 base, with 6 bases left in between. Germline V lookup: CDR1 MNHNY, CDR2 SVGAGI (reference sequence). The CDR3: CASSQWNTEAFF. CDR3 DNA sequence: TGTGCCAGCAGCCAATGGAACACTGAAGCTTTCTTT.

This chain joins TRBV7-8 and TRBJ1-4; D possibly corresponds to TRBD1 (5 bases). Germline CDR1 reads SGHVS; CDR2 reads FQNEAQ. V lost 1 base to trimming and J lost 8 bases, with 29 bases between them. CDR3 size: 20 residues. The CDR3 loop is CASSLDRYRGSDRGKEKLFF. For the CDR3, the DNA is TGTGCCAGCAGCTTAGACCGGTACCGAGGTTCTGATCGGGGGAAAGAAAAACTGTTTTTT.

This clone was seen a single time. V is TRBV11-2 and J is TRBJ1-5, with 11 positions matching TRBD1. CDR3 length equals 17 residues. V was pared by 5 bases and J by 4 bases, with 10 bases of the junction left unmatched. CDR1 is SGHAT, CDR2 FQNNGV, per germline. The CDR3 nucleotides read TGTGCCAGCAGCCCTTGGACAGGGGGCTCGGCTAATCAGCCCCAGCATTTT. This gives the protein CASSPWTGGSANQPQHF.

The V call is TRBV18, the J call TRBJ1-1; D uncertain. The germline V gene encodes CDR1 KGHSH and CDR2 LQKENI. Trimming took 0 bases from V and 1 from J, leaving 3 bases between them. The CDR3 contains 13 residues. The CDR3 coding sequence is TGTGCCAGCTCACCACCAGCGAACACTGAAGCTTTCTTT. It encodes CASSPPANTEAFF.

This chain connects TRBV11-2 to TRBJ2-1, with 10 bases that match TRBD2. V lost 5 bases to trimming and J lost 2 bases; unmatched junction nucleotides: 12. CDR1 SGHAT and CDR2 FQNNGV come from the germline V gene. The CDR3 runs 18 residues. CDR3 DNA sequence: TGTGCCAGCAGCGCGTTAGGCCTAGCGGGAGTTCCCTACAATGAGCAGTTCTTC. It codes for CASSALGLAGVPYNEQFF.

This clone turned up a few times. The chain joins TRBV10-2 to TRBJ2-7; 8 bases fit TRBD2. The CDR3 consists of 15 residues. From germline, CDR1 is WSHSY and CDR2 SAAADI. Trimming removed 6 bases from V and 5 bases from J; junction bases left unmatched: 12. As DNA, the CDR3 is TGCGCCAGCAGACGTACTAGCGGAGAAAACAACGAGCAGTACGTC. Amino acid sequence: CASRRTSGENNEQYV.

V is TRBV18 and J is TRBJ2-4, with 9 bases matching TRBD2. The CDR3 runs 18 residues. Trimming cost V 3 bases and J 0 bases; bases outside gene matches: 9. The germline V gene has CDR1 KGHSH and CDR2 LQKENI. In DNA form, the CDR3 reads TGTGCCAGCTCACCGGTCAAGGCGGGGGGGTTAGCCAAAAACATTCAGTACTTC. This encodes CASSPVKAGGLAKNIQYF.

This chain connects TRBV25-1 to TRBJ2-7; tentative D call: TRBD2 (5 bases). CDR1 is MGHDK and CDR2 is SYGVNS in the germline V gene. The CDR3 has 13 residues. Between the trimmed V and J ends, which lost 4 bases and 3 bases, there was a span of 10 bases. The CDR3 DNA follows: TGTGCCAGCAGTGGAAGGGAGTTCTACGAGCAGTACGTC. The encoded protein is CASSGREFYEQYV.

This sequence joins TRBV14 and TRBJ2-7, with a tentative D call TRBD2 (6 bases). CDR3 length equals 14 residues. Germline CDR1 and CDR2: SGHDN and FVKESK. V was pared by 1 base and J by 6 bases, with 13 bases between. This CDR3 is CASSQAPRGTEQYF. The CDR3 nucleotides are TGTGCCAGCAGCCAAGCCCCTCGCGGGACCGAGCAGTACTTC.

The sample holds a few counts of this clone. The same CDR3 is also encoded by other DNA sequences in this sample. CDR3 loop: CATSDRLAGTDTQYF. The CDR3 region has the DNA TGTGCCACCAGTGACCGGCTAGCGGGGACAGATACGCAGTATTTT. J is TRBJ2-3 and V is TRBV24-1; 9 bases map to TRBD2. Germline loops: CDR1 KGHDR, CDR2 SFDVKD. CDR3 size: 15 residues. V shed 4 bases and J 3 bases; nucleotides not matched to a gene: 4.

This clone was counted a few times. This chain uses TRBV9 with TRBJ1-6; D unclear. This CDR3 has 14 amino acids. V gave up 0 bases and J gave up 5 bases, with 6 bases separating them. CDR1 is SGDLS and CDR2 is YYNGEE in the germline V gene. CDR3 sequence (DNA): TGTGCCAGCAGCGTAGCGGGTCATAATTCACCCCTCCACTTT. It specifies CASSVAGHNSPLHF. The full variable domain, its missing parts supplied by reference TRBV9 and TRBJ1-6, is DSGVTQTPKHLITATGQRVTLRCSPRSGDLSVYWYQQSLDQGLQFLIQYYNGEERAKGNILERFSAQQFPDLHSELNLSSLELGDSALYFCASSVAGHNSPLHFGNGTRLTVT.

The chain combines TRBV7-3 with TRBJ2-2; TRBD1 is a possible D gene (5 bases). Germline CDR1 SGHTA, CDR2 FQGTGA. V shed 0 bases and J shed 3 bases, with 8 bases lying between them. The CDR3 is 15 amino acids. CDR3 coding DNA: TGTGCCAGCAGCTTAACCGACAGACACACCGGGGAGCTGTTTTTT. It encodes CASSLTDRHTGELFF.

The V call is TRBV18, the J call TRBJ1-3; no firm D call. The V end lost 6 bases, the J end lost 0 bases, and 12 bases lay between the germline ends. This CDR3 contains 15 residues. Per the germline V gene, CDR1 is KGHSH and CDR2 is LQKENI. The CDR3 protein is CASSTDGSSGNTIYF. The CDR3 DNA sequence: TGTGCCAGCTCCACGGATGGGAGCTCTGGAAACACCATATATTTT.

CDR3: CASTPQGRHTEAFF. CDR3 nucleotides: TGTGCCAGCACCCCACAGGGGAGGCACACTGAAGCTTTCTTT. The chain has TRBV6-5 and TRBJ1-1; 7 bases match TRBD1. Trimming removed 7 bases from V and 3 bases from J; junction bases left unmatched: 8. Germline-derived CDR1 and CDR2 are MNHEY and SVGAGI. CDR3 length: 14 residues.

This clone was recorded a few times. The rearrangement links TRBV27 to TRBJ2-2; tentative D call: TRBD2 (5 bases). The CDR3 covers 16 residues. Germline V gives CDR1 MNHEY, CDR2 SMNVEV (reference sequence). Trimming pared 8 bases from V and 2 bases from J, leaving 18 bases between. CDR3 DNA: TGTGCCAGCTCCGGGATCTCGACTGGAAACACCGGGGAGCTGTTTTTT. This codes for CASSGISTGNTGELFF.

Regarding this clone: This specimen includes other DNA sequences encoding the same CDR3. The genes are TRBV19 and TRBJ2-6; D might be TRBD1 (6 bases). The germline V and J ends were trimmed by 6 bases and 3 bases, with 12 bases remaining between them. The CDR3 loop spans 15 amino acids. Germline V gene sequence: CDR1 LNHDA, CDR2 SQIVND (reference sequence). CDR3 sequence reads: CASRRQAFGANVLTF. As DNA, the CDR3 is TGTGCCAGTAGGCGACAGGCTTTTGGGGCCAACGTCCTGACTTTC.

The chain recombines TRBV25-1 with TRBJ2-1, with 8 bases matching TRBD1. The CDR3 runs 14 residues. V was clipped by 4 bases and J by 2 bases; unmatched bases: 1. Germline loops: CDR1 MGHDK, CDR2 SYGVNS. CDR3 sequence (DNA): TGTGCCAGCAGTGGACAGGGGACCTACAATGAGCAGTTCTTC. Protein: CASSGQGTYNEQFF.